Listed below are T cell receptor beta chains from one sample, sequenced in a study of blood T cells in healthy people across ages. TCRdb re-derived calls from the 5' RACE reads in MiXCR, one entry per CDR3 protein. Counted here are about 1,500,000 distinct CDR3 sequences, 28% occurring once; the ten biggest clones make up less than 9.5%. The sequencing input was blood. These receptors all stem from a woman aged 25 to 39 in good health. The conserved cysteine and the conserved F or W are not part of the CDR3 here.

TRBV7-9 AISFPGRGAYGQY
TRBV20-1 SASTRGAGETQY
TRBV20-1 SARDDSGGRYEQY
TRBV5-1 ASSFFELGTEAF
TRBV3-1 ASSQDAVSYEQY
TRBV3-1 ASNFGANVLT
TRBV20-1 SARGVGGTDTPY
TRBV7-2 ASSTQGVLPETQY
TRBV6-5 ASGRVSAYEQY
TRBV5-5 ASSSGTGMHEQY
TRBV11-2 ASSRRAAGNTEAF
TRBV2 ASRTGGLRGNEQF
TRBV15 ATSVKHLSYEQY
TRBV6-1 ASSPRALPTNEKLF
TRBV7-2 ASSLGTGFYNEQF